This T cell receptor (beta chain) derives from a study of blood T cell repertoires in COVID-19. Looking at the study overall: PBMCs, B-cell-depleted T cells, or T cells were the source of the cDNA or gDNA that made up the material.

The CDR3 extends over 18 amino acids. V gave up 2 bases and J gave up 2 bases; unmatched junction bases: 10. Germline V gene sequence: CDR1 KGHSH, CDR2 LQKENI. Participants, about 18 to 90 years old, spanned around 25 US areas. Participants' own reports of clinical history determined their cohort assignment. TCRdb's table, derived via immunoSEQ multiplex PCR, lists solely in-frame clones and lacks some. Of about 320,000 clones in the sample, approximately 84% were seen once. This sequence originates from a woman aged 18-35 years who had recovered from COVID-19. V and J are TRBV18 and TRBJ2-5, with TRBD2 identical over 11 bases. The specimen sequenced was PBMCs or T cells enriched from blood (not recorded which). The chain's CDR3 is CASSPVGSGGAIQETQYF. Written as DNA, the CDR3 is TGTGCCAGCTCACCAGTCGGTAGCGGGGGGGCGATTCAAGAGACCCAGTACTTC.